This is a list of T cell receptor beta chains from one sample in a study of early T cells in non-severe SARS-CoV-2 infection. TCRdb reanalysed the 5' RACE reads using MiXCR and keeps one entry per CDR3 protein. The sample lists fewer than 120,000 distinct CDR3 sequences, roughly 13% seen once, with around 3.7% in the top ten. This specimen consisted of whole blood, obtained at baseline. The receptor source for this set is an adult who was a healthcare worker with PCR-confirmed SARS-CoV-2 infection or an uninfected control (not recorded which). CDR3s include the opening cysteine and the closing phenylalanine or tryptophan. Fields, in order: V gene, D gene, clone size, J gene, CDR3 length, CDR3 protein, CDR3 DNA. A D gene is named only where the DNA matches it firmly. Clone size is stated in some rows and not others, as once, few, many or a class when expanded.

>TRBV18|TRBD1|NA|TRBJ2-1|14
CASSPQGARDEQFF
TGTGCCAGCTCACCGCAGGGGGCGCGGGATGAGCAGTTCTTC
>TRBV4-1|TRBD2|NA|TRBJ2-2|17
CASSQDGSGRLTGELFF
TGCGCCAGCAGCCAAGATGGGAGCGGGAGGCTAACCGGGGAGCTGTTTTTT
>TRBV12-3/TRBV12-4|NA|many|TRBJ1-5|13
CASSLQQSQPQHF
TGTGCCAGCAGTTTACAGCAGTCACAGCCCCAGCATTTT
>TRBV29-1|TRBD2|many|TRBJ2-2|16
CSVERLAGADTGELFF
TGCAGCGTTGAACGACTAGCGGGGGCGGACACCGGGGAGCTGTTTTTT
>TRBV29-1|NA|few|TRBJ1-1|13
CSARQARNTEAFF
TGCAGCGCTAGACAGGCGAGGAACACTGAAGCTTTCTTT
>TRBV19|NA|NA|TRBJ2-1|15
CASSLTGAPYNEQFF
TGTGCCAGTAGTCTTACGGGGGCGCCTTACAATGAGCAGTTCTTC
>TRBV2|TRBD2|NA|TRBJ2-1|14
CASSVTLARNEQFF
TGTGCCAGCAGTGTAACACTAGCGCGCAATGAGCAGTTCTTC
>TRBV19|NA|few|TRBJ1-2|13
CASSDGQLYGYTF
TGTGCCAGTAGCGACGGACAGCTCTATGGCTACACCTTC
>TRBV3-1|NA|few|TRBJ2-7|14
CASSHLDRFYEQYF
TGTGCCAGCAGCCACCTGGACAGATTCTACGAGCAGTACTTC
>TRBV19|TRBD1|NA|TRBJ1-2|12
CASSRQGPGYTF
TGTGCCAGTAGCAGACAGGGGCCGGGCTACACCTTC
>TRBV28|TRBD1|many|TRBJ2-1|13
CATQQGASNEQFF
TGTGCCACCCAACAGGGGGCAAGCAATGAGCAGTTCTTC
>TRBV10-2|TRBD1|NA|TRBJ2-5|15
CASSETDRGRETQYF
TGCGCCAGCAGTGAAACCGACAGGGGTAGGGAGACCCAGTACTTC
>TRBV20-1|NA|many|TRBJ1-5|13
CSARRGESQPQHF
TGCAGTGCTAGGAGGGGGGAAAGTCAGCCCCAGCATTTT
>TRBV6-6|NA|NA|TRBJ1-1|12
CASSYESTEAFF
TGTGCCAGCAGTTACGAGTCCACTGAAGCTTTCTTT
>TRBV13|NA|NA|TRBJ2-7|13
CASSPPGRHEQYF
TGTGCCAGCAGCCCTCCGGGGCGCCACGAGCAGTACTTC
>TRBV2|NA|NA|TRBJ1-5|14
CASRVSYSNQPQHF
TGTGCCAGCAGAGTAAGCTATAGCAATCAGCCCCAGCATTTT